The present TCR beta chain was sequenced within a study of T-cell memory formation after mild COVID-19. Study background: TCR clusters were mostly donor specific. Study-level findings and limits: The study found contracting CD4+ clones mainly in CM and EM and contracting CD8+ clones in EMRA.

After removal of 0 bases from V and 6 bases from J, the junction contained 13 bases not matched to a gene. CDR3 length: 17 residues. The germline gives CDR1 ENHRY, CDR2 SYGVKD. Of note for this clonotype: Its antigen is as yet unknown.

TCRdb independently ran MiXCR on the 5' RACE reads; one entry per CDR3 protein. The table has 500,000 to 650,000 distinct CDR3 sequences, roughly 22% seen once. Sequenced input: PBMCs or a T cell subset sorted from them (not recorded which). The chain uses TRBV10-3 and TRBJ1-1, with 7 bases identical to TRBD1. The sequence derives from an adult woman who had mild COVID-19 (a few samples of this study predate the infection). Cell type and time point are not known. The CDR3 DNA is TGTGCCATCAGTGAGTCGACTCTGGTAGGGACAGTAGCTGAAGCTTTCTTT. Encoded protein: CAISESTLVGTVAEAFF.